These 11 T cell receptor beta chains came from one sample sequenced in a study of blood T cell repertoires in COVID-19. Using immunoSEQ multiplex PCR, the repertoire was profiled, and TCRdb retains in-frame clones only, with some absent. The top ten clones hold less than 0.9% of a sample with about 260,000 clones, 70% to 90% of them seen once. Sequenced sample: PBMCs or T cells enriched from blood (not recorded which). These receptors were collected from a man aged 50 to 60 who had been exposed to COVID-19.

The CDR3 nucleotides are TGTGCCAGCTCCCTGCCTCCGGGACAGGCTCTTTTAGGAGGGGCCAACGTCCTGACTTTC. It is translated as CASSLPPGQALLGGANVLTF. The genes are TRBV5-4 and TRBJ2-6, with 8 bases fitting TRBD1. After removal of 7 bases from V and 4 bases from J, the junction contained 22 bases not matched to a gene. The germline V gene encodes CDR1 SGHNT and CDR2 YYREEE (reference sequence). The CDR3 loop spans 20 amino acids. The variable domain in full, completed from reference TRBV5-4 and TRBJ2-6, reads ETGVTQSPTHLIKTRGQQVTLRCSSQSGHNTVSWYQQALGQGPQFIFQYYREEENGRGNFPPRFSGLQFPNYSSELNVNALELDDSALYLCASSLPPGQALLGGANVLTFGAGSRLTVL.

The chain couples TRBV5-1 to TRBJ2-5, with D perhaps TRBD2 (5 bases). The CDR3 has 15 amino acids. V lost 0 bases to trimming and J lost 4 bases, with 13 bases between them. CDR1 is SGHRS and CDR2 is YFSETQ in the germline V gene. This chain's CDR3 is CASSLDGMLRETQYF. In DNA, the CDR3 is TGCGCCAGCAGCTTGGACGGGATGCTTCGAGAGACCCAGTACTTC.

V is TRBV27 and J is TRBJ2-1; D is perhaps TRBD2 (6 bases). Germline V gene lookup returns CDR1 MNHEY and CDR2 SMNVEV (reference sequence). This CDR3 contains 18 residues. Trimming pared 2 bases from V and 0 bases from J, leaving 17 bases between. CDR3 bases: TGTGCCAGCAGTTTACGAACCGGTAGCGGTCACTCCTACAATGAGCAGTTCTTC. Its translation: CASSLRTGSGHSYNEQFF.

The V call is TRBV6-5, the J call TRBJ2-1; 7 nucleotides line up with TRBD2. Trimming at V came to 6 bases and at J to 1 base, leaving 6 bases not matched to a gene. Germline CDR1 is MNHEY and CDR2 is SVGAGI. The CDR3 length is 15 residues. The CDR3: CASRVAGVSYNEQFF. Here the CDR3 DNA reads TGTGCCAGCAGAGTGGCGGGAGTATCCTACAATGAGCAGTTCTTC.

This rearrangement joins TRBV29-1 to TRBJ2-5; D gene uncertain. Germline V gives CDR1 SQVTM, CDR2 ANQGSEA. This CDR3 comprises 12 residues. V dropped 5 bases and J dropped 5 bases, with 12 bases sitting between them. CDR3 residues: CSVIRVAETQYF. CDR3 in DNA: TGCAGCGTTATCCGGGTCGCGGAGACCCAGTACTTC.

This chain joins TRBV5-6 and TRBJ2-3; 11 positions match TRBD2. With 4 bases clipped from V and 4 bases from J, the junction kept 8 bases outside the gene matches. CDR3 length equals 16 residues. Germline CDR1 SGHDT, CDR2 YYEEEE. CDR3 residues: CASSRIAGGPADTQYF. The CDR3 nucleotides read TGTGCCAGCAGCCGGATAGCGGGGGGGCCGGCAGATACGCAGTATTTT.

The rearrangement joins TRBV18 to TRBJ1-2; 9 positions agree with TRBD1. Germline V CDR1 and CDR2: KGHSH, LQKENI. The junction had 5 bases not matched to a gene; V was cut back by 3 bases and J by 3 bases. This CDR3 has 15 amino acids. CDR3 residues: CASSPVTGGDYGYTF. The CDR3 region has the DNA TGTGCCAGCTCACCGGTTACAGGGGGCGACTATGGCTACACCTTC.

This chain joins TRBV6-8 and TRBJ2-2, with a tentative D call TRBD1 (8 bases). Germline V gene sequence: CDR1 MNHGY, CDR2 SAAAGT. The CDR3 runs to 17 residues. V shed 10 bases and J shed 0 bases, with 21 bases lying between them. CDR3 bases: TGTGCCACCACGGACAGGGAGGGATTCGCGAACACCGGGGAGCTGTTTTTT. Translated: CATTDREGFANTGELFF.

The genes are TRBV6-5 and TRBJ2-5; D is unclear. V dropped 6 bases and J dropped 2 bases, with 10 bases sitting between them. This CDR3 is built from 13 residues. Looked up from germline, CDR1 is MNHEY and CDR2 is SVGAGI. CDR3 sequence reads: CASSGMVQETQYF. DNA of the CDR3: TGTGCCAGCAGCGGTATGGTTCAAGAGACCCAGTACTTC.

The chain has TRBV9 and TRBJ1-6, with TRBD1 as a possible D gene (5 bases). The CDR3 totals 16 residues. With 0 bases removed from V and 9 bases from J, the gap between germline ends came to 16 bases. Germline values: CDR1 SGDLS, CDR2 YYNGEE. This CDR3 is CASSVGAGMLFSPLHF. CDR3 sequence (DNA): TGTGCCAGCAGCGTAGGGGCAGGGATGCTTTTTTCACCCCTCCACTTT.

The chain recombines TRBV5-1 with TRBJ2-3; D is ambiguous. V was clipped by 3 bases and J by 0 bases, with 11 bases between them. Per the germline V gene, CDR1 is SGHRS and CDR2 is YFSETQ. The CDR3 spans 15 residues. The chain's CDR3 is CASSSPSYSTDTQYF. The CDR3 DNA sequence: TGCGCCAGCAGCTCCCCGAGTTATAGCACAGATACGCAGTATTTT. The complete variable domain, with remaining parts taken from reference TRBV5-1 and TRBJ2-3, reads KAGVTQTPRYLIKTRGQQVTLSCSPISGHRSVSWYQQTPGQGLQFLFEYFSETQRNKGNFPGRFSGRQFSNSRSEMNVSTLELGDSALYLCASSSPSYSTDTQYFGPGTRLTVL.